This T cell receptor beta chain comes out of a study of regulatory T cells in long-lasting Graves disease. As to time point: newly diagnosed GD, antithyroid drugs for less than 3 months. The TCR library was prepared using RNA isolated from PBMCs. The CDR3 is made up of 14 amino acids. V lost 5 bases, J lost 1 base, and 11 bases lay in between. Combining iRepertoire HTBI primers with Arm-PCR of CDR3 regions, the authors built TCR beta libraries. TCRdb re-analysed the multiplex PCR reads in MiXCR, keeping a single row per CDR3 protein. This sample yields 400,000 to 550,000 distinct CDR3 sequences, of which around 15% are seen a single time; 20% to 25% belongs to the top ten. This clonotype was seen at least ten times. The same specimen was also included in a second study, on T cells in Graves' hyperthyroidism and ophthalmopathy.

This TCR came from a woman between 18 and 29 years old with Graves disease. The chain recombines TRBV12-3 or TRBV12-4 with TRBJ2-5, with D possibly being TRBD1 or TRBD2 (5 bases each). The sample consisted of peripheral blood mononuclear cells (PBMCs), taken at new diagnosis, from a patient treated with antithyroid drugs. The CDR3 DNA reads as TGTGCCAGCAGTCCCGGGGCAGTCCAAGAGACCCAGTACTTC. Translated, it gives CASSPGAVQETQYF.